These T cell receptor beta chains were read from a single sample in a study of T cell repertoires in cytomegalovirus infection. TCRdb independently ran MiXCR on the reads; one entry per CDR3 protein. The data hold 290,000 or so distinct CDR3 sequences, with around 9.1% observed a single time. Specimen: PBMCs. The receptors shown here come from a human donor in good health (CMV status not recorded). Some clones in this sample may be carry-over from other donors' samples. Each CDR3 is given with its conserved first and last residue. A D gene is named only where the DNA matches it firmly. Only some rows state a clone size, as once, few, many or a class for expanded clones.

J | size | V | D | DNA | CDR3
TRBJ2-2 | - | TRBV7-3 | - | TGTGCCAGCAGCGTCGGGAGTTTAGGATCCGGGGAGCTGTTTTTT | CASSVGSLGSGELFF
TRBJ1-1 | many | TRBV28 | - | TGTGCCAGCAGCCGCGGGTCCCAGGGAGGCACTGAAGCTTTCTTT | CASSRGSQGGTEAFF
TRBJ2-1 | many | TRBV5-5 | - | TGTGCCAGCAGCCTGACCACTAATGAGCAGTTCTTC | CASSLTTNEQFF
TRBJ2-1 | - | TRBV5-4 | TRBD2 | TGTGCCAGCAGCCCGGGAGGGGGGGGGGGCGTCTACAATGAGCAGTTCTTC | CASSPGGGGGVYNEQFF
TRBJ1-2 | many | TRBV28 | - | TGTGCCAGCAGTTTCCGCAGGGGTGGTGGCTACACCTTC | CASSFRRGGGYTF
TRBJ1-2 | many | TRBV7-2 | TRBD1 | TGTGCCAGCAGCTTATCGGACAGGGCTGGCTACACCTTC | CASSLSDRAGYTF
TRBJ1-2 | - | TRBV2 | - | TGTGCCAGCAGTGAAAACGGGGCTAACTATGGCTACACCTTC | CASSENGANYGYTF
TRBJ2-7 | many | TRBV20-1 | TRBD2 | TGCAGTGCTAGAGCCGCGCTAGCGGGGCTCTCCTACGAGCAGTACTTC | CSARAALAGLSYEQYF
TRBJ2-3 | many | TRBV4-2 | - | TGTGCCAGCAGCCAAGATTGGCTAGCGTCAGATACGCAGTATTTT | CASSQDWLASDTQYF
TRBJ2-1 | many | TRBV7-9 | TRBD2 | TGTGCCAGCAGCCCCCAGCGGGGGGCAGGGAATGAGCAGTTCTTC | CASSPQRGAGNEQFF
TRBJ1-4 | - | TRBV7-2 | TRBD1 | TGTGCCAGCAGGTGGACAGGGAATAATGAAAAACTGTTTTTT | CASRWTGNNEKLFF
TRBJ1-2 | few | TRBV9 | - | TGTGCCAGCAGCGTAGGGACAGATAACTATGGCTACACCTTC | CASSVGTDNYGYTF
TRBJ2-7 | many | TRBV10-3 | - | TGTGCCATCAGTGAGTCTAACAGCTACGAGCAGTACTTC | CAISESNSYEQYF
TRBJ1-5 | many | TRBV2 | - | TGTGCCAGCACTCCCGGGACACTTAAGCCGCCCCAGCATTTT | CASTPGTLKPPQHF
TRBJ1-2 | - | TRBV12-3/TRBV12-4 | - | TGTGCCAGCACTGCCGGACAGTCCTATGGCTACACCTTC | CASTAGQSYGYTF
TRBJ2-2 | many | TRBV10-3 | - | TGTGCCATCACACGGACCCAAGATACCGGGGAGCTGTTTTTT | CAITRTQDTGELFF
TRBJ1-4 | - | TRBV18 | TRBD1 | TGTGCCAGCTCGCTGGACAGGGTTGAAAAACTGTTTTTT | CASSLDRVEKLFF
TRBJ1-1 | many | TRBV10-3 | - | TGTGCCATCAGGTTTGGACACGGCGGAGAAGGAGCTTTCTTT | CAIRFGHGGEGAFF
TRBJ1-1 | few | TRBV12-5 | - | TGTGCTAGTGGTTTTTCCACCTCTGAAGCTTTCTTT | CASGFSTSEAFF
TRBJ2-3 | many | TRBV6-2/TRBV6-3 | TRBD2 | TGTGCCAGCAGTACACTAGCGGGGGAACGCACAGATACGCAGTATTTT | CASSTLAGERTDTQYF
TRBJ1-1 | many | TRBV20-1 | - | TGCAGTGCTAGAGATTCTGTTGCTTGGAGCAGGGGAGCTTTCTTT | CSARDSVAWSRGAFF
TRBJ2-7 | - | TRBV3-1 | - | TGTGCCAGCAGCCCTCGGGAGTACGAGCAGTACTTC | CASSPREYEQYF
TRBJ2-3 | many | TRBV29-1 | TRBD2 | TGCAGCGTCGGGCTAGCGGGGGGTACTAGCACAGATACGCAGTATTTT | CSVGLAGGTSTDTQYF
TRBJ2-3 | many | TRBV5-5 | TRBD2 | TGTGCCAGCAGCTGGGGGAGCGGGGGGGCTGGAGATACGCAGTATTTT | CASSWGSGGAGDTQYF
TRBJ1-2 | many | TRBV12-3/TRBV12-4 | TRBD1 | TGTGCCAGCAGTGGGACAGGGTCCTATGGCTACACCTTC | CASSGTGSYGYTF
TRBJ2-5 | - | TRBV14 | TRBD2 | TGTGCCAGCAGCCGCGGATTACTAGCGGGGGAAGAGACCCAGTACTTC | CASSRGLLAGEETQYF
TRBJ2-3 | many | TRBV15 | TRBD2 | TGTGCCACCAGCGAAACTAGCGTCACAGATACGCAGTATTTT | CATSETSVTDTQYF
TRBJ1-1 | many | TRBV29-1 | - | TGCAGCGTTGAGGCTCAGGGTGGCACTGAAGCTTTCTTT | CSVEAQGGTEAFF
TRBJ2-1 | - | TRBV19 | TRBD2 | TGTGCCAGTAGTACGCAACTAGCGGGGGGCCGAGCTGAGCAGTTCTTC | CASSTQLAGGRAEQFF
TRBJ2-5 | few | TRBV5-4 | TRBD2 | TGTGCCAGCAGCTTGGTTAGCGGGGGCCGGGGGACCCAGTACTTC | CASSLVSGGRGTQYF
TRBJ2-5 | many | TRBV7-2 | TRBD1 | TGTGCCAGCAGCTTAGGACAGGGGGCAGCCCAGTACTTC | CASSLGQGAAQYF
TRBJ1-5 | many | TRBV6-1 | TRBD1 | TGTGCCAGCAGTGAAGCGGGACAGATTTACGTAGGCAATCAGCCCCAGCATTTT | CASSEAGQIYVGNQPQHF
TRBJ1-4 | few | TRBV10-3 | - | TGTGCCATCATGGCGGATGAAAAACTGTTTTTT | CAIMADEKLFF
TRBJ1-1 | many | TRBV6-2/TRBV6-3 | - | TGTGCCAGCAGAACGACAACGAACACTGAAGCTTTCTTT | CASRTTTNTEAFF
TRBJ1-1 | few | TRBV12-3/TRBV12-4 | - | TGTGCCAGCAATGCTCAGCCCGCGCGACGTACTGAAGCTTTCTTT | CASNAQPARRTEAFF
TRBJ2-1 | many | TRBV20-1 | TRBD2 | TGCAGTGCTAGCCTAGCGGGGGGGTTCGCTTACAATGAGCAGTTCTTC | CSASLAGGFAYNEQFF
TRBJ2-5 | - | TRBV5-1 | TRBD1 | TGCGCCAGCAGCCCAGAGGGGGCGAGAGAGACCCAGTACTTC | CASSPEGARETQYF
TRBJ1-2 | many | TRBV6-5 | - | TGTGCCAGCAGTTACTCGAATGTCCCCTTGGGCTACACCTTC | CASSYSNVPLGYTF
TRBJ1-5 | many | TRBV18 | TRBD1 | TGTGCCAGCTCGGGGACAGCCAATCAGCCCCAGCATTTT | CASSGTANQPQHF
TRBJ2-3 | many | TRBV6-2/TRBV6-3 | - | TGTGCCAGCAGTTACTCAGAACTAGTAGCCTCGGATACGCAGTATTTT | CASSYSELVASDTQYF
TRBJ2-2 | many | TRBV20-1 | TRBD2 | TGCAGTGCTAGCCCGTCGGGGGGGCCGGTCGGGGAGCTGTTTTTT | CSASPSGGPVGELFF
TRBJ2-2 | many | TRBV20-1 | TRBD1 | TGCAGTGCTAGAGGGACAGGGACCCAGAAGGAGCTGTTTTTT | CSARGTGTQKELFF
TRBJ2-5 | many | TRBV7-2 | TRBD1 | TGTGCCAGCAGCCTCTTCGGACAGGTCCAAGAGACCCAGTACTTC | CASSLFGQVQETQYF
TRBJ1-1 | many | TRBV20-1 | TRBD1 | TGCAGTGCCACGCGACCTGGGACAGGGGGCGCCGGCGCTTTCTTT | CSATRPGTGGAGAFF